These 30 T cell receptor beta chains were all obtained from the same sample, sequenced in a study of T cell repertoires in cytomegalovirus infection. The antigens these receptors bind are not known. TCRdb itself ran the reads through MiXCR, one entry per CDR3 protein. The table shows about 740,000 distinct CDR3 sequences, with around 32% occurring only once. The source material was cultured PBMCs, sampled from culture after CMV antigen stimulation. The source of these receptors is a human donor in good health (CMV status not recorded). Some clones in this sample may be carry-over from other donors' samples.

The chain carries TRBV11-2 and TRBJ1-5; a weak D match, TRBD1 (5 bases). Trimming left V 2 bases short and J 5 bases short, with 16 bases between. CDR3 length equals 16 residues. Germline-derived CDR1 and CDR2 are SGHAT and FQNNGV. Written as DNA, the CDR3 is TGTGCCAGCAGCTTATTGGGGACGCGAGGGGATCAGCCCCAGCATTTT. Translating gives CASSLLGTRGDQPQHF.

This clonotype has only a few counts. The V gene is TRBV20-1, the J gene TRBJ2-5; D may be TRBD1 (6 bases). In germline, CDR1 is DFQATT, CDR2 SNEGSKA (reference sequence). The CDR3 loop spans 16 amino acids. The V end lost 2 bases, the J end lost 5 bases, and 21 bases lay between the germline ends. The CDR3 sequence: CSARPSAGRGYETQYF. CDR3 nucleotides: TGCAGTGCTAGACCCTCCGCCGGCAGGGGATACGAGACCCAGTACTTC.

The chain couples TRBV5-5 to TRBJ1-1; D may be TRBD1 (5 bases). Germline loops: CDR1 SGHKS, CDR2 YYEKEE (reference sequence). The CDR3 totals 15 residues. Deletions cut 2 bases from V and 0 bases from J, with 11 bases between. The DNA for the CDR3 is TGTGCCAGCAGCTTTCGACAGAACATGAACACTGAAGCTTTCTTT. It codes for CASSFRQNMNTEAFF.

This chain connects TRBV29-1 to TRBJ1-2; D is ambiguous. The CDR3 covers 11 residues. V lost 8 bases and J lost 8, with 15 bases in between. CDR1 is SQVTM and CDR2 is ANQGSEA in the germline V gene. In DNA form, the CDR3 reads TGCAGCTCCCTCGGAGGGCTGGGCTACACCTTC. This sequence encodes CSSLGGLGYTF.

This clonotype was counted at least ten times. This chain connects TRBV7-2 to TRBJ1-2, with D possibly matching TRBD1 (6 bases). The length of the CDR3 is 13 residues. Trimming took 2 bases from V and 6 from J, leaving 10 bases between them. Germline CDR1 reads SGHTA; CDR2 reads FQGNSA. CDR3 DNA sequence: TGTGCCAGCAGCTTAAGGGGGGGTGATGGCTACACCTTC. Its protein is CASSLRGGDGYTF.

The CDR3 nucleotides are TGCAGTGCTGGACTCCCAAAGCAACATAATTCACCCCTCCACTTT. Its translation is CSAGLPKQHNSPLHF. The rearrangement joins TRBV20-1 to TRBJ1-6, with D unclear. Germline loops: CDR1 DFQATT, CDR2 SNEGSKA (reference sequence). V was trimmed by 5 bases and J by 5 bases, leaving 16 bases between them. This CDR3 comprises 15 residues.

This chain connects TRBV4-3 to TRBJ1-4; D is perhaps TRBD1 (5 bases). The CDR3 spans 16 residues. With 1 base removed from V and 8 bases from J, the gap between germline ends came to 17 bases. Germline V gene sequence: CDR1 LGHNA, CDR2 YSLEER. The DNA for the CDR3 is TGCGCCAGCAGCCAAGTTCGGGGCCGAAATACAGAAAAACTGTTTTTT. Its translation: CASSQVRGRNTEKLFF.

This chain links TRBV18 with TRBJ1-4; D remains ambiguous. CDR3 size: 12 residues. CDR1 KGHSH and CDR2 LQKENI come from the germline V gene. Trimming pared 4 bases from V and 1 base from J, leaving 1 base between. The CDR3 DNA reads as TGTGCCAGCTCACAAACTAATGAAAAACTGTTTTTT. As protein: CASSQTNEKLFF.

The chain is built from TRBV20-1 and TRBJ2-1; D is perhaps TRBD1 or TRBD2 (5 bases each). Germline V gene sequence: CDR1 DFQATT, CDR2 SNEGSKA (reference sequence). With 5 bases removed from V and 6 bases from J, the gap between germline ends came to 14 bases. The CDR3 loop spans 13 amino acids. The CDR3 loop reads CSASGTGLNEQFF. CDR3 in DNA: TGCAGTGCTTCCGGGACGGGGCTCAATGAGCAGTTCTTC.

This clonotype was observed many times. The genes are TRBV7-2 and TRBJ2-1; 11 bases agree with TRBD2. CDR3 length: 15 amino acids. From germline, CDR1 is SGHTA and CDR2 FQGNSA. V trimming: 1 base; J trimming: 6 bases; junction bases outside the gene matches: 2. CDR3 amino acids: CASSLGLAGRNEQFF. The CDR3 DNA reads as TGTGCCAGCAGCTTAGGACTAGCGGGACGCAATGAGCAGTTCTTC. Supplemented by reference TRBV7-2 and TRBJ2-1, the full variable domain reads GAGVSQSPSNKVTEKGKDVELRCDPISGHTALYWYRQSLGQGLEFLIYFQGNSAPDKSGLPSDRFSAERTGGSVSTLTIQRTQQEDSAVYLCASSLGLAGRNEQFFGPGTRLTVL.

CDR3 region: CASSLETGTDTQYF. The CDR3 region has the DNA TGTGCCAGCAGTTTAGAGACAGGCACAGATACGCAGTATTTT. V and J are TRBV27 and TRBJ2-3; D is possibly TRBD1 (5 bases). Germline V gene lookup returns CDR1 MNHEY and CDR2 SMNVEV (reference sequence). Trimming pared 2 bases from V and 1 base from J, leaving 7 bases between. The CDR3 runs to 14 residues.

The sample holds a few counts of this clonotype. The chain is built from TRBV15 and TRBJ2-7; no clear D. Germline V CDR1 and CDR2: LNHNV, YYDKDF (reference sequence). The CDR3 consists of 16 residues. V shed 0 bases and J shed 2 bases, with 14 bases lying between them. CDR3: CATSRDPLGFTYEQYF. CDR3 nucleotide sequence: TGTGCCACCAGCAGAGATCCGCTGGGGTTTACCTACGAGCAGTACTTC.

The chain employs TRBV6-6 and TRBJ1-1; D is undetermined. Germline lookup yields CDR1 MNHNY and CDR2 SVGAGI (reference sequence). V was shortened by 7 bases and J by 0 bases, with 6 bases between the two germline ends. The CDR3 is 12 amino acids. CDR3 protein: CASNRMNTEAFF. The CDR3, as DNA: TGTGCCAGCAACCGAATGAACACTGAAGCTTTCTTT.

The chain couples TRBV4-1 to TRBJ1-5; TRBD1 matches 8 bases. Germline lookup yields CDR1 MGHRA and CDR2 YSYEKL. Trimming cost V 2 bases and J 1 base; bases outside gene matches: 4. The CDR3 extends over 16 amino acids. The CDR3 region has the DNA TGCGCCAGCAGCCAACGGGACAGGCCAAGCAATCAGCCCCAGCATTTT. It encodes CASSQRDRPSNQPQHF.

This rearrangement joins TRBV6-2 or TRBV6-3 to TRBJ2-2, with D maybe TRBD1 (5 bases). The CDR3 covers 16 residues. Germline values: CDR1 MNHEY, CDR2 SVGEGT. V lost 5 bases to trimming and J lost 5 bases, with 18 bases between them. CDR3 coding DNA: TGTGCCAGCAGTGACTTGGTGCCCCACAGGACCGGGGAGCTGTTTTTT. Its translation is CASSDLVPHRTGELFF.

This clonotype was observed at least ten times. One junction end does not reproduce the germline sequence, and a read error may be involved. The chain joins TRBV7-9 to TRBJ2-1; a possible D gene is TRBD2 (5 bases). The CDR3 spans 11 residues. The V gene's germline CDR1 is SEHNR and CDR2 FQNEAQ (reference sequence). CDR3 residues: CASSLAAGQFF. The CDR3 DNA sequence: TGTGCCAGCAGCCTAGCCGCAGGGCAGTTCTTC.

The chain uses TRBV6-6 and TRBJ2-5; a weak D match, TRBD2 (5 bases). The CDR3 consists of 13 residues. Germline loops: CDR1 MNHNY, CDR2 SVGAGI (reference sequence). The ends were cut back, 4 bases at V and 7 bases at J, with 13 bases in the middle. The CDR3 DNA sequence: TGTGCCAGCAGTTTGGATCAGGCGGGGACCCAGTACTTC. This gives the protein CASSLDQAGTQYF.

This clonotype was found many times. The chain recombines TRBV7-2 with TRBJ1-2; D remains ambiguous. The CDR3 consists of 18 residues. Germline lookup yields CDR1 SGHTA and CDR2 FQGNSA. V lost 1 base, J lost 2 bases, and 20 bases lay in between. The CDR3 nucleotides are TGTGCCAGCAGCTTAGATTTGAGTCGACTGGGGTCGAACTATGGCTACACCTTC. Translated, it gives CASSLDLSRLGSNYGYTF. Using reference TRBV7-2 and TRBJ1-2 for the parts outside the CDR3, the full variable domain is GAGVSQSPSNKVTEKGKDVELRCDPISGHTALYWYRQSLGQGLEFLIYFQGNSAPDKSGLPSDRFSAERTGGSVSTLTIQRTQQEDSAVYLCASSLDLSRLGSNYGYTFGSGTRLTVV.

The gene calls are TRBV20-1 and TRBJ1-2; D unresolved. Germline V gene lookup returns CDR1 DFQATT and CDR2 SNEGSKA (reference sequence). The CDR3 totals 14 residues. With 1 base removed from V and 0 bases from J, the gap between germline ends came to 9 bases. The CDR3: CSARVRRANYGYTF. DNA of the CDR3: TGCAGTGCTAGAGTTAGAAGAGCTAACTATGGCTACACCTTC.

The V call is TRBV20-1, the J call TRBJ2-5, with a possible D match to TRBD1 (5 bases). Germline CDR1 reads DFQATT; CDR2 reads SNEGSKA (reference sequence). This CDR3 is 14 amino acids long. The V and J ends lost 8 bases and 3 bases respectively, with 19 bases between them. CDR3 DNA sequence: TGCAGTACAGCGTGGCCGGAACAGGAAGAGACCCAGTACTTC. This sequence encodes CSTAWPEQEETQYF.

This clonotype was detected only a few times. V is TRBV6-5 and J is TRBJ2-7; tentatively, D is TRBD1 (6 bases). The length of the CDR3 is 16 residues. Germline V gives CDR1 MNHEY, CDR2 SVGAGI. V shed 3 bases and J shed 2 bases, with 17 bases lying between them. CDR3 nucleotides: TGTGCCAGCAGTTATTCCACAGGGCCCTACGCCTACGAGCAGTACTTC. It encodes CASSYSTGPYAYEQYF.

The chain has TRBV7-2 and TRBJ2-7; no clear D gene. CDR3 length equals 15 residues. Per germline, CDR1 SGHTA and CDR2 FQGNSA. Trimming removed 5 bases from V and 0 bases from J, with 14 bases in between. The CDR3 nucleotides read TGTGCCAGCAGCCCCCTGGCTACCCACTCCTACGAGCAGTACTTC. Protein sequence: CASSPLATHSYEQYF. Variable domain in full (rest from reference TRBV7-2 and TRBJ2-7): GAGVSQSPSNKVTEKGKDVELRCDPISGHTALYWYRQSLGQGLEFLIYFQGNSAPDKSGLPSDRFSAERTGGSVSTLTIQRTQQEDSAVYLCASSPLATHSYEQYFGPGTRLTVT.

The rearrangement joins TRBV27 to TRBJ2-1; possible D gene TRBD2, 5 bases. V lost 7 bases to trimming and J lost 1 base, with 11 bases between them. Germline V gene data show CDR1 as MNHEY and CDR2 as SMNVEV (reference sequence). This CDR3 comprises 14 residues. The CDR3 bases are TGTGCCAGCACCCAAGCGGCATCCTACAATGAGCAGTTCTTC. Protein sequence: CASTQAASYNEQFF.

The chain carries TRBV23-1 and TRBJ1-5, with no clear D. TRBV23-1 is identified as an open reading frame with a role that is uncertain. The V end lost 8 bases, the J end lost 5 bases, and 10 bases lay between the germline ends. The length of the CDR3 is 12 residues. The CDR3 DNA follows: TGCGCCAGCGGTAATAGGTATCAGCCCCAGCATTTT. This translates into CASGNRYQPQHF.

This clonotype appeared a few times. The chain's CDR3 is CASSLARRQSSYEQYF. CDR3 coding DNA: TGTGCCAGCAGCTTAGCGAGGAGACAGTCTTCCTACGAGCAGTACTTC. V gene TRBV7-8 combines with J gene TRBJ2-7; D is perhaps TRBD1 (5 bases). The germline V gene encodes CDR1 SGHVS and CDR2 FQNEAQ. This CDR3 spans 16 amino acids. The germline V and J ends were trimmed by 0 bases and 1 base, with 13 bases remaining between them.

This chain links TRBV2 with TRBJ2-2; D gene ambiguous. Trimming took off 7 bases at V and 0 bases at J, with 9 bases between the two ends. Germline V gene sequence: CDR1 SNHLY, CDR2 FYNNEI. This CDR3 comprises 14 residues. CDR3: CASTVVSNTGELFF. In DNA form, the CDR3 reads TGTGCCAGCACAGTTGTCTCGAACACCGGGGAGCTGTTTTTT.

V gene TRBV7-9 combines with J gene TRBJ2-3, with D possibly being TRBD2 (6 bases). V was trimmed by 4 bases and J by 4 bases, leaving 15 bases between them. The CDR3 spans 15 residues. Germline CDR1 is SEHNR and CDR2 is FQNEAQ (reference sequence). This chain's CDR3 is CASSSPWEEADTQYF. The CDR3 bases are TGTGCCAGCAGCTCGCCCTGGGAGGAAGCAGATACGCAGTATTTT.

The rearrangement links TRBV12-3 or TRBV12-4 to TRBJ2-5; 7 nucleotides align to TRBD1. V was clipped by 6 bases and J by 3 bases; unmatched bases: 7. This CDR3 contains 14 residues. CDR3 coding DNA: TGTGCCAGCAGGGCTGACAGGGCTAAAGAGACCCAGTACTTC. Translated, it gives CASRADRAKETQYF.

In DNA form, the CDR3 reads TGTGCCAGCAGCTTGGACAGTCATTACTCCTACGAGCAGTACTTC. This gives the protein CASSLDSHYSYEQYF. V gene TRBV5-4 combines with J gene TRBJ2-7; no clear D gene. Trimming took 0 bases from V and 0 from J, leaving 10 bases between them. Germline-derived CDR1 and CDR2 are SGHNT and YYREEE (reference sequence). CDR3 length: 15 residues.

This clonotype has just a few counts. The chain uses TRBV29-1 and TRBJ2-3; D ambiguous. V shed 2 bases and J shed 2 bases, with 11 bases lying between them. Germline lookup yields CDR1 SQVTM and CDR2 ANQGSEA. The length of the CDR3 is 14 residues. CDR3 sequence: CSVEKVGATDTQYF. CDR3 sequence (DNA): TGCAGCGTTGAAAAGGTTGGCGCCACAGATACGCAGTATTTT.